This T cell receptor beta chain was recorded in a study of blood T cell repertoires in COVID-19. As for the study in general: T cells, B-cell-depleted T cells, or PBMCs provided the cDNA or gDNA that served as material.

Clones were sequenced by immunoSEQ multiplex PCR, and TCRdb holds only the in-frame ones, with some missing. Of 350,000 to 450,000 clones in the sample, less than 85% were seen once. The clonotype originates from a woman aged 18-29 years with acute or convalescent COVID-19. The sample consisted of peripheral blood.

The CDR3 bases are TGTGCCACCTCAACTCAGGTTATGAACACCGGGGAGCTGTTTTTT. Protein: CATSTQVMNTGELFF. This sequence joins TRBV24-1 and TRBJ2-2; the D is unclear. This CDR3 is built from 15 residues. Germline V gives CDR1 KGHDR, CDR2 SFDVKD. With 9 bases removed from V and 1 base from J, the gap between germline ends came to 14 bases.